The rows below give T cell receptor beta chains drawn from one sample of a study of T-cell reconstitution after alpha-beta-depleted transplantation in children. TCRdb redid the calling of the PCR reads with MiXCR, one entry per CDR3 protein. The sample consists of more than 450,000 distinct CDR3 sequences, around 19% of them appearing once. Source: PBMCs from the stem cell graft donor, taken from the stem cell graft. These receptors were taken from a human donor who donated a stem cell graft to a child with acute lymphoblastic leukemia. Each CDR3 is given with its conserved first and last residue. D genes are given only for firm matches. Size is omitted from some rows. Given values are once, few, many or a class for expanded clones.

-,TRBV5-1,TRBJ2-1,-,TGCGCCAGCAGCCTGACGGCGGCAAATGAGCAGTTCTTC,CASSLTAANEQFF
-,TRBV7-9,TRBJ2-7,-,TGTGCCAGCAGCCCTCTACCCCCGGGCAATTACGAGCAGTACTTC,CASSPLPPGNYEQYF
-,TRBV6-2/TRBV6-3,TRBJ2-7,few,TGTGCCAGCAGCCTAGTTTACTCCGACGGGATTCCGTTGAGCTCCTACGAGCAGTACTTC,CASSLVYSDGIPLSSYEQYF
TRBD1,TRBV9,TRBJ2-7,few,TGTGCCAGCAGCGACCGGGACAGCGCCTACGAGCAGTACTTC,CASSDRDSAYEQYF
-,TRBV7-9,TRBJ2-1,few,TGTGCCAGCAGCTTAGTTGTCGGGAGAATGAATGAGCAGTTCTTC,CASSLVVGRMNEQFF
TRBD1,TRBV12-3/TRBV12-4,TRBJ1-4,few,TGTGCCAGCAGTTCTCGGACAGGGCGTGAAAAACTGTTTTTT,CASSSRTGREKLFF
-,TRBV15,TRBJ1-5,-,TGTGCCACCAGCTACTGGTACGGGCAGCCCCAGCATTTT,CATSYWYGQPQHF
-,TRBV20-1,TRBJ1-4,few,TGCAGTGCCTCAGCAACAGACAGAGTAAATGAAAAACTGTTTTTT,CSASATDRVNEKLFF
TRBD1,TRBV4-2,TRBJ1-2,few,TGTGCCAGCAGCCAAGCCCGGACAGGGGGCATCTATGGCTACACCTTC,CASSQARTGGIYGYTF
-,TRBV20-1,TRBJ1-1,-,TGCAGTGCTAAGGATCGGTTGAACACTGAAGCTTTCTTT,CSAKDRLNTEAFF
TRBD1,TRBV6-1,TRBJ2-2,few,TGTGCCAGCAGTGAAAGCGGACAGGGAAGGTACACCGGGGAGCTGTTTTTT,CASSESGQGRYTGELFF
TRBD2,TRBV5-1,TRBJ2-3,few,TGCGCCAGCAGCTTTCCCGGGACTAGCGGGAAAGCAGATACGCAGTATTTT,CASSFPGTSGKADTQYF
-,TRBV3-1,TRBJ2-7,few,TGTGCCAGCCCCCTGGGCCACGAGCAGTACTTC,CASPLGHEQYF
TRBD1,TRBV7-9,TRBJ1-1,few,TGTGCCAGCAGCTTAGCAACAGGGGCTCCAATGAACACTGAAGCTTTCTTT,CASSLATGAPMNTEAFF
TRBD1,TRBV5-1,TRBJ1-6,few,TGCGCCAGCAGCTTCTGGGACAGGGCCAATTCACCCCTCCACTTT,CASSFWDRANSPLHF
TRBD2,TRBV18,TRBJ2-5,-,TGTGCCAGCTCACCAGAACTAGCGGGAGTAGGAGAGACCCAGTACTTC,CASSPELAGVGETQYF
-,TRBV12-3/TRBV12-4,TRBJ1-1,-,TGTGCCAGCAAGTTGGCCTGGGCCACTGAAGCTTTCTTT,CASKLAWATEAFF
TRBD1,TRBV7-8,TRBJ2-7,once,TGTGCCAGCAGTCCCACAGGGGGCCTAAACTACGAGCAGTACTTC,CASSPTGGLNYEQYF
-,TRBV5-8,TRBJ2-1,-,TGTGCCAGCAGCTATTCCCGGGAACCCGTCTCATACGGGCAGTTCTTC,CASSYSREPVSYGQFF
-,TRBV5-1,TRBJ2-2,-,TGCGCCAGCAGCTTAATCCCCCGGTGGAACACCGGGGAGCTGTTTTTT,CASSLIPRWNTGELFF
-,TRBV3-1,TRBJ1-1,few,TGTGCCAGCAGCCAAGACAGGGGACCCCTGAACACTGAAGCTTTCTTT,CASSQDRGPLNTEAFF
-,TRBV30,TRBJ2-1,-,TGTGCCTGGAGTGACCTAGGAGATGAGCAGTTCTTC,CAWSDLGDEQFF
TRBD2,TRBV5-5,TRBJ2-3,few,TGTGCCAGCAGCTTGGGGGTCCTAGCGGGTTGGGGAGATACGCAGTATTTT,CASSLGVLAGWGDTQYF
TRBD2,TRBV4-1,TRBJ2-7,-,TGCGCCAGCAGCCAAGTCGGAACGGGAGGGCCTTTAGACGAGCAGTACTTC,CASSQVGTGGPLDEQYF
TRBD1,TRBV12-3/TRBV12-4,TRBJ1-4,few,TGTGCCAGCAGTTTACTGCAGGGGGGGAAAAAACTGTTTTTT,CASSLLQGGKKLFF
-,TRBV20-1,TRBJ2-2,-,TGCAGTGCTAGAGACGCAACAGAGGAGGAGCTGTTTTTT,CSARDATEEELFF
TRBD1,TRBV2,TRBJ2-3,-,TGTGCCAGCAGTGAAGAGGGACAGGCTCACGGAGATACGCAGTATTTT,CASSEEGQAHGDTQYF
-,TRBV29-1,TRBJ1-2,few,TGCAGCGTTGGTGAGGGCTTTTATGGCTACACCTTC,CSVGEGFYGYTF
TRBD1,TRBV5-1,TRBJ2-3,-,TGCGCCAGCAGCTCAGGACAGGGGGCTGTAGATACGCAGTATTTT,CASSSGQGAVDTQYF
TRBD2,TRBV29-1,TRBJ2-3,many,TGCAGCGTCGCGACTAGCGGGGGGCCAGATACGCAGTATTTT,CSVATSGGPDTQYF
TRBD2,TRBV12-3/TRBV12-4,TRBJ2-2,few,TGTGCCAGCAGTTTGGGGCTAGCGGGAGCTGGCGGGGAGCTGTTTTTT,CASSLGLAGAGGELFF
-,TRBV5-1,TRBJ2-5,few,TGCGCCAGCAGCTTGGCCTCAGGGCCCAACGGAGAGACCCAGTACTTC,CASSLASGPNGETQYF
-,TRBV13,TRBJ2-2,few,TGTGCCAGCAGCCCCTCAGGCCTAGCTGCCGGGGAGCTGTTTTTT,CASSPSGLAAGELFF